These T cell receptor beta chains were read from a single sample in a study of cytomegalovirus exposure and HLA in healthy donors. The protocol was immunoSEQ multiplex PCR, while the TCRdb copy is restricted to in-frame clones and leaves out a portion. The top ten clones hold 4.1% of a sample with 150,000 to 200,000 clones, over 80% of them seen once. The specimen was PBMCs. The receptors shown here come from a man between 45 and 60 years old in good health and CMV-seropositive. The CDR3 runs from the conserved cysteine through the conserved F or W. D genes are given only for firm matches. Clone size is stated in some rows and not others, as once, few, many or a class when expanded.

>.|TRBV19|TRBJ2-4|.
CASSLTGIRGDIQYF
TGTGCCAGTAGTCTAACAGGGATCAGAGGGGACATTCAGTACTTC
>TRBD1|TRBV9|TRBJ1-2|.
CARAQTGRGYTF
TGTGCCAGGGCACAGACAGGGCGGGGCTACACCTTC
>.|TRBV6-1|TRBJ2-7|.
CASSEAYEQYF
TGTGCCAGCAGTGAAGCGTACGAGCAGTACTTC
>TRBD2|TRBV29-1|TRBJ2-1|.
CSVAGGAGEQFF
TGCAGCGTTGCGGGGGGGGCGGGTGAGCAGTTCTTC
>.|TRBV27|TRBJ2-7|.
CASSFGGANYEQYF
TGTGCCAGCAGTTTCGGCGGGGCCAACTACGAGCAGTACTTC
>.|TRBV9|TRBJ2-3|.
CASSVEGVDTQYF
TGTGCCAGCAGCGTAGAGGGAGTAGATACGCAGTATTTT
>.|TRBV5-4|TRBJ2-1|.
CASSLYGQGNNEQFF
TGTGCCAGCAGCTTGTACGGGCAGGGGAACAATGAGCAGTTCTTC
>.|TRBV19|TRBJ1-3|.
CASSIDRQISGNTIYF
TGTGCCAGTAGTATAGATCGACAGATCTCTGGAAACACCATATATTTT
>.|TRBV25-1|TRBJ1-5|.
CARKGQSHQPQHF
TGTGCCAGAAAAGGACAGTCCCATCAGCCCCAGCATTTT
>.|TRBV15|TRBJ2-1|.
CATSRDLDSQWNEQFF
TGTGCCACCAGCAGAGATTTGGACTCTCAGTGGAATGAGCAGTTCTTC
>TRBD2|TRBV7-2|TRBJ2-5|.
CASSWGWLADQETQYF
TGTGCCAGCAGCTGGGGTTGGCTAGCGGACCAAGAGACCCAGTACTTC
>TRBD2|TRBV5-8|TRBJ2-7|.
CASSLGTRVDYEQYF
TGTGCCAGCAGCTTGGGGACTAGAGTGGACTACGAGCAGTACTTC
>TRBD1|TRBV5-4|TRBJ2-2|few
CASRSGTGNTGELFF
TGTGCCAGCAGGTCCGGGACAGGAAACACCGGGGAGCTGTTTTTT
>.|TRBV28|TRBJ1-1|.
CASSLQGYTEAFF
TGTGCCAGCAGTTTACAGGGCTACACTGAAGCTTTCTTT
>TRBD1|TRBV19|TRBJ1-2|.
CASSIPQTGTDYGYTF
TGTGCCAGTAGTATACCACAAACCGGGACAGACTATGGCTACACCTTC
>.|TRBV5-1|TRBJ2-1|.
CASSLTGLTEQFF
TGCGCCAGCAGCTTGACAGGTCTCACTGAGCAGTTCTTC